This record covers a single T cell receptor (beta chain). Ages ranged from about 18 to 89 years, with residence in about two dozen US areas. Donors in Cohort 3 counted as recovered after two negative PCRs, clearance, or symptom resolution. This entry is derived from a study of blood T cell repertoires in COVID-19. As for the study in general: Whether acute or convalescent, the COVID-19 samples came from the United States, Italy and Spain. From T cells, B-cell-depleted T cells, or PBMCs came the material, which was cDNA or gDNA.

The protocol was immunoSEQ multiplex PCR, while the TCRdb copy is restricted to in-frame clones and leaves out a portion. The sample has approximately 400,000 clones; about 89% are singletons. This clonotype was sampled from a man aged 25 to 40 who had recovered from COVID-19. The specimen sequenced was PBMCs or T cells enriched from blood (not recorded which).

The CDR3 bases are TGTGCCAGCAGCCCACCCTACAGGGCGGGAGATATTAATCAGCCCCAGCATTTT. Encoded protein: CASSPPYRAGDINQPQHF. This sequence joins TRBV7-9 and TRBJ1-5, with D perhaps TRBD1 (6 bases). Looked up from germline, CDR1 is SEHNR and CDR2 is FQNEAQ (reference sequence). This CDR3 is built from 18 residues. V lost 5 bases and J lost 4, with 24 bases in between.